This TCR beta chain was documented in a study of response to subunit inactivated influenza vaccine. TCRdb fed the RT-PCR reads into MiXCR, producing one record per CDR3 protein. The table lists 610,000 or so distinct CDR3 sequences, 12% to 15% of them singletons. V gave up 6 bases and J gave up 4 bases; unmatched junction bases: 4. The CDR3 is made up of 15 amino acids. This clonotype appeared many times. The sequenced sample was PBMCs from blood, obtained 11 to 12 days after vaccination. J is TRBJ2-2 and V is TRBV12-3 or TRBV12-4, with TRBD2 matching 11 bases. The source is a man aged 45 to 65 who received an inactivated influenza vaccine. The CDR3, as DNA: TGTGCCAGCAGCCCCACTAGCGGGGGCACCGGGGAGCTGTTTTTT. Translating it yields CASSPTSGGTGELFF.